Listed below are T cell receptor beta chains from one sample, sequenced in a study of blood T cell repertoires in COVID-19. The protocol was immunoSEQ multiplex PCR, while the TCRdb copy is restricted to in-frame clones and leaves out a portion. This sample yields roughly 300,000 clones, of which approximately 81% are seen a single time; over 2.5% belongs to the top ten. Sequencing was performed on peripheral blood. These receptors were taken from an older woman with active or convalescent COVID-19. CDR3s include the opening cysteine and the closing phenylalanine or tryptophan. The order of the fields is D gene, J gene, V gene, clone size, CDR3 length, CDR3 DNA, CDR3 protein. D genes are given only for firm matches. Where a row states a size, it is once, few, many or the class of an expanded clone; other rows omit it.

D gene: TRBD2
J gene: TRBJ2-3
V gene: TRBV7-2
clone size: .
CDR3 length: 18
CDR3 DNA: TGTGCCAGCAGCTTAGTAGCGGGGGGGGTCCCGGGCACAGATACGCAGTATTTT
CDR3 protein: CASSLVAGGVPGTDTQYF

D gene: TRBD1
J gene: TRBJ1-2
V gene: TRBV10-2
clone size: .
CDR3 length: 12
CDR3 DNA: TGCGCCAGCGGGACAGGGGACTATGGCTACACCTTC
CDR3 protein: CASGTGDYGYTF

D gene: .
J gene: TRBJ1-1
V gene: TRBV6-6
clone size: .
CDR3 length: 14
CDR3 DNA: TGTGCCAGCAGGAACAAACAGGGCTACACTGAAGCTTTCTTT
CDR3 protein: CASRNKQGYTEAFF

D gene: TRBD1
J gene: TRBJ2-7
V gene: TRBV7-6
clone size: few
CDR3 length: 15
CDR3 DNA: TGTGCCAGCAGCCTGACAGGGGGGGCTAGCTACGAGCAGTACTTC
CDR3 protein: CASSLTGGASYEQYF

D gene: TRBD2
J gene: TRBJ2-5
V gene: TRBV11-1
clone size: .
CDR3 length: 13
CDR3 DNA: TGTGCCAGCAGTTACAGCGGGGGGGAGACCCAGTACTTC
CDR3 protein: CASSYSGGETQYF

D gene: TRBD2
J gene: TRBJ2-3
V gene: TRBV2
clone size: .
CDR3 length: 13
CDR3 DNA: TGTGCCAGTTGGGCGGGGGGCCCAGATACGCAGTATTTT
CDR3 protein: CASWAGGPDTQYF

D gene: TRBD1
J gene: TRBJ1-1
V gene: TRBV11-2
clone size: .
CDR3 length: 16
CDR3 DNA: TGTGCCAGCAGCTTCCCGGACAGGGGGAGTTACACTGAAGCTTTCTTT
CDR3 protein: CASSFPDRGSYTEAFF

D gene: TRBD1
J gene: TRBJ1-1
V gene: TRBV10-3
clone size: .
CDR3 length: 16
CDR3 DNA: TGTGCCATCAGCGCGGGACAGGTCAGGCGGAACACTGAAGCTTTCTTT
CDR3 protein: CAISAGQVRRNTEAFF

D gene: .
J gene: TRBJ1-6
V gene: TRBV25-1
clone size: .
CDR3 length: 16
CDR3 DNA: TGTGCCAGCAGTGAATCAACGGGCCGGGGGAATTCACCCCTCCACTTT
CDR3 protein: CASSESTGRGNSPLHF

D gene: TRBD1
J gene: TRBJ1-4
V gene: TRBV19
clone size: .
CDR3 length: 15
CDR3 DNA: TGTGCCAGTAGTTATACAGGGGGCTTGTCTGAAAAACTGTTTTTT
CDR3 protein: CASSYTGGLSEKLFF

D gene: TRBD1
J gene: TRBJ1-1
V gene: TRBV5-4
clone size: .
CDR3 length: 14
CDR3 DNA: TGTGCCAGCAGCCACCCCGACAGGGACACTGAAGCTTTCTTT
CDR3 protein: CASSHPDRDTEAFF

D gene: .
J gene: TRBJ1-5
V gene: TRBV5-8
clone size: once
CDR3 length: 13
CDR3 DNA: TGTGCCAGCAGCTTGAGGCGGGATAAGCCCCAGCATTTT
CDR3 protein: CASSLRRDKPQHF

D gene: TRBD2
J gene: TRBJ2-2
V gene: TRBV4-1
clone size: .
CDR3 length: 16
CDR3 DNA: TGCGCCAGCAGCCTTTCACCGGGACTAGACTCCGGGGAGCTGTTTTTT
CDR3 protein: CASSLSPGLDSGELFF

D gene: TRBD1
J gene: TRBJ1-1
V gene: TRBV19
clone size: few
CDR3 length: 14
CDR3 DNA: TGTGCCAGTAGTATAACAGGGGGACGCACTGAAGCTTTCTTT
CDR3 protein: CASSITGGRTEAFF

D gene: .
J gene: TRBJ2-7
V gene: TRBV7-2
clone size: once
CDR3 length: 15
CDR3 DNA: TGTGCCAGCAGCTCAAACCCAGACAGGCCCTACGAGCAGTACTTC
CDR3 protein: CASSSNPDRPYEQYF

D gene: .
J gene: TRBJ2-7
V gene: TRBV11-3
clone size: .
CDR3 length: 13
CDR3 DNA: TGTGCCAGCAGCCGAGGGGCGGGGATCGAGCAGTACTTC
CDR3 protein: CASSRGAGIEQYF

D gene: TRBD2
J gene: TRBJ2-7
V gene: TRBV7-6
clone size: .
CDR3 length: 11
CDR3 DNA: TGTGCCAGCAGCCGGGAGGACGAGCAGTACTTC
CDR3 protein: CASSREDEQYF

D gene: .
J gene: TRBJ2-2
V gene: TRBV2
clone size: .
CDR3 length: 13
CDR3 DNA: TGTGCCAGCACCAGGGAGGTCACCGGGGAGCTGTTTTTT
CDR3 protein: CASTREVTGELFF

D gene: TRBD2
J gene: TRBJ2-7
V gene: TRBV5-1
clone size: .
CDR3 length: 15
CDR3 DNA: TGCGCCAGCACGATAAGCGGGGGGTCTACCTACGAGCAGTACTTC
CDR3 protein: CASTISGGSTYEQYF

D gene: .
J gene: TRBJ2-1
V gene: TRBV19
clone size: .
CDR3 length: 15
CDR3 DNA: TGTGCCAGTAGTCACAGGGCCCTCTCCTACAATGAGCAGTTCTTC
CDR3 protein: CASSHRALSYNEQFF

D gene: TRBD2
J gene: TRBJ2-1
V gene: TRBV10-3
clone size: .
CDR3 length: 16
CDR3 DNA: TGTGCCATCAGGACTGGGCCAGGGCGGGGGTACAATGAGCAGTTCTTC
CDR3 protein: CAIRTGPGRGYNEQFF

D gene: .
J gene: TRBJ1-1
V gene: TRBV25-1
clone size: .
CDR3 length: 12
CDR3 DNA: TGTGCCAGCAGGCACCCCGGCGGGGAAGCTTTCTTT
CDR3 protein: CASRHPGGEAFF

D gene: TRBD1
J gene: TRBJ1-3
V gene: TRBV7-9
clone size: .
CDR3 length: 15
CDR3 DNA: TGTGCCAGCAGCCCCAGGACAGGGTGGGGAAACACCATATATTTT
CDR3 protein: CASSPRTGWGNTIYF

D gene: .
J gene: TRBJ2-3
V gene: TRBV6-5
clone size: once
CDR3 length: 14
CDR3 DNA: TGTGCCAGCAGTTACTCGGGGCTACCAGATACGCAGTATTTT
CDR3 protein: CASSYSGLPDTQYF

D gene: TRBD2
J gene: TRBJ2-1
V gene: TRBV7-2
clone size: .
CDR3 length: 16
CDR3 DNA: TGTGCCAGCAGCTTAGCGCTAGCGGGGGGCTTGTATGAGCAGTTCTTC
CDR3 protein: CASSLALAGGLYEQFF

D gene: .
J gene: TRBJ2-7
V gene: TRBV5-1
clone size: .
CDR3 length: 12
CDR3 DNA: TGCGCCAGCAGCGTGAGCTCCTACGAGCAGTACTTC
CDR3 protein: CASSVSSYEQYF

D gene: .
J gene: TRBJ2-2
V gene: TRBV2
clone size: many
CDR3 length: 17
CDR3 DNA: TGTGCCAGCAGTGGCCCCAATAAGGGGGTGAACACCGGGGAGCTGTTTTTT
CDR3 protein: CASSGPNKGVNTGELFF

D gene: .
J gene: TRBJ2-2
V gene: TRBV10-3
clone size: .
CDR3 length: 15
CDR3 DNA: TGTGCCATCAGTTACGCGGACAGCTTCACCGGGGAGCTGTTTTTT
CDR3 protein: CAISYADSFTGELFF

D gene: .
J gene: TRBJ2-3
V gene: TRBV7-2
clone size: .
CDR3 length: 16
CDR3 DNA: TGTGCCAGCAGCCCCAGGGGGGGACAGGTTTCAGATACGCAGTATTTT
CDR3 protein: CASSPRGGQVSDTQYF

D gene: .
J gene: TRBJ1-2
V gene: TRBV4-1
clone size: .
CDR3 length: 15
CDR3 DNA: TGCGCCAGCAGCCAAGGTATGGAGGTTAACTATGGCTACACCTTC
CDR3 protein: CASSQGMEVNYGYTF

D gene: TRBD1
J gene: TRBJ1-2
V gene: TRBV7-3
clone size: .
CDR3 length: 14
CDR3 DNA: TGTGCCAGCAGCACGGGGGGACAGGGAAGCGGCTACACCTTC
CDR3 protein: CASSTGGQGSGYTF

D gene: TRBD1
J gene: TRBJ2-7
V gene: TRBV27
clone size: few
CDR3 length: 19
CDR3 DNA: TGTGCCAGCAGTTTCCGTGTGAACCGACAGGGCTTTTACTCCTACGAGCAGTACTTC
CDR3 protein: CASSFRVNRQGFYSYEQYF

D gene: TRBD1
J gene: TRBJ2-6
V gene: TRBV10-3
clone size: .
CDR3 length: 14
CDR3 DNA: TGTGCCAGTGACAGGGGCTCTGGGGCCAACGTCCTGACTTTC
CDR3 protein: CASDRGSGANVLTF

D gene: TRBD2
J gene: TRBJ2-3
V gene: TRBV5-1
clone size: .
CDR3 length: 16
CDR3 DNA: TGCGCCAGCAGCTTGGGAGCGGGGGGGCCAAAAGATACGCAGTATTTT
CDR3 protein: CASSLGAGGPKDTQYF

D gene: TRBD1
J gene: TRBJ1-2
V gene: TRBV30
clone size: few
CDR3 length: 14
CDR3 DNA: TGTGCCTGGAGTCCGGGACAGGGGAACTATGGCTACACCTTC
CDR3 protein: CAWSPGQGNYGYTF

D gene: .
J gene: TRBJ2-1
V gene: TRBV5-5
clone size: few
CDR3 length: 16
CDR3 DNA: TGTGCCAGCAGCTTCTCACCGAGGTCGTCCTCCAATGAGCAGTTCTTC
CDR3 protein: CASSFSPRSSSNEQFF